What follows is one TCR beta chain and its context. The source of the sample is a study of blood T cell repertoires in COVID-19. Authors' analysis steps: Reference gene primers were amplified, and this amplification served to estimate nucleated cell counts. Only in-frame clones appear in the TCRdb table, and some are missing; sequencing was by immunoSEQ multiplex PCR. The V and J calls and clone size are taken from that table; D and trimming were inferred from the DNA. The sample shows a few hundred thousand clones, roughly 85% of them seen only once. CDR1 is MNHNY and CDR2 is SVGAGI in the germline V gene (reference sequence). V lost 6 bases and J lost 8, with 11 bases in between. The CDR3 has 12 residues.

The clonotype comes from a woman younger than 30 with acute or convalescent COVID-19. This rearrangement joins TRBV6-6 to TRBJ2-1; D gene unclear. The sequenced sample was peripheral blood. The CDR3 sequence: CASRVVFDEQFF. CDR3 DNA: TGTGCCAGCAGGGTAGTCTTCGATGAGCAGTTCTTC.